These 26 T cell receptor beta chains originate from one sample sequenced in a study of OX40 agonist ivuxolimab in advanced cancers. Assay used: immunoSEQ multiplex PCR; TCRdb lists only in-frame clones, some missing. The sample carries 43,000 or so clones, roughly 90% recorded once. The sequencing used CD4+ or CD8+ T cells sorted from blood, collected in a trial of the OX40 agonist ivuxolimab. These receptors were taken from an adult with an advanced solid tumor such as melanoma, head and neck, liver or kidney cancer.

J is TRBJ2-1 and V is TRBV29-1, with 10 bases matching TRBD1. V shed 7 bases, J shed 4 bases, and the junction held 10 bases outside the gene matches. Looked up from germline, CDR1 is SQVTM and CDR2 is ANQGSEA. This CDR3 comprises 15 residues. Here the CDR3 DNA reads TGCAGCGCTGGACCGGGACAGGGGCAATACAATGAGCAGTTCTTC. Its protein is CSAGPGQGQYNEQFF.

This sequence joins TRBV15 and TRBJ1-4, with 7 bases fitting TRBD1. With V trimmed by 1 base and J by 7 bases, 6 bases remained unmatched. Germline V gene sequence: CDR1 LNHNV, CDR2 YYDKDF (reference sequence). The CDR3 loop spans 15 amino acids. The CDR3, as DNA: TGTGCCACCAGCAGAGTTGACAGGGAGGGTGAAAAACTGTTTTTT. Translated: CATSRVDREGEKLFF. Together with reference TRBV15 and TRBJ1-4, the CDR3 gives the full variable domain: DAMVIQNPRYQVTQFGKPVTLSCSQTLNHNVMYWYQQKSSQAPKLLFHYYDKDFNNEADTPDNFQSRRPNTSFCFLDIRSPGLGDTAMYLCATSRVDREGEKLFFGSGTQLSVL.

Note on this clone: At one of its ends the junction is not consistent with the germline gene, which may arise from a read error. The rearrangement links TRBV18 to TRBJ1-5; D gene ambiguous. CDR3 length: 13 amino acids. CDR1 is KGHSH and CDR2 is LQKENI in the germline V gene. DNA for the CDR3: TGTGCCAGCTCACCAAGTAGCGATCAGCCCCAGCATTTT. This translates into CASSPSSDQPQHF. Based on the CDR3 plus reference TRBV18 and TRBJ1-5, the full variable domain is NAGVMQNPRHLVRRRGQEARLRCSPMKGHSHVYWYRQLPEEGLKFMVYLQKENIIDESGMPKERFSAEFPKEGPSILRIQQVVRGDSAAYFCASSPSSDQPQHFGDGTRLSIL.

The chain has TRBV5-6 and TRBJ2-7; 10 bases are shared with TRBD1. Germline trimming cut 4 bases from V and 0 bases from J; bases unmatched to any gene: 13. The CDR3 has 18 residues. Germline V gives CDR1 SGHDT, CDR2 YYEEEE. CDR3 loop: CASSLPKGRTGGSYEQYF. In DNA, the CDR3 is TGTGCCAGCAGCCTACCGAAGGGGAGGACAGGGGGCTCCTACGAGCAGTACTTC.

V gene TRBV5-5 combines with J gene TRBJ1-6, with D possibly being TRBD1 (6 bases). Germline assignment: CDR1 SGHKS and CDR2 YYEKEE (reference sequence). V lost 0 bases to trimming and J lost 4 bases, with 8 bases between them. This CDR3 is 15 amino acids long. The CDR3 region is CASSLGDNYNSPLHF. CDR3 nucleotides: TGTGCCAGCAGCTTGGGGGACAATTATAATTCACCCCTCCACTTT.

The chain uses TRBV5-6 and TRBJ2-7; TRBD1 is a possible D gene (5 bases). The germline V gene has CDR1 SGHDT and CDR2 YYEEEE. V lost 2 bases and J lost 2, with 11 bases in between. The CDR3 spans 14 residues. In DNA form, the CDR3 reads TGTGCCAGCAGCTTCACAGACAGACCCTACGAGCAGTACTTC. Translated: CASSFTDRPYEQYF.

DNA of the CDR3: TGTGCCAGCAGTCCCCCCGGGGAAGAGACCCAGTACTTC. This translates into CASSPPGEETQYF. This sequence joins TRBV28 and TRBJ2-5; possibly TRBD2 for D (5 bases). The CDR3 runs 13 residues. CDR1 and CDR2 from the germline V gene are MDHEN and SYDVKM. Trimming took off 5 bases at V and 3 bases at J, with 10 bases between the two ends. The complete variable domain, with remaining parts taken from reference TRBV28 and TRBJ2-5, reads DVKVTQSSRYLVKRTGEKVFLECVQDMDHENMFWYRQDPGLGLRLIYFSYDVKMKEKGDIPEGYSVSREKKERFSLILESASTNQTSMYLCASSPPGEETQYFGPGTRLLVL.

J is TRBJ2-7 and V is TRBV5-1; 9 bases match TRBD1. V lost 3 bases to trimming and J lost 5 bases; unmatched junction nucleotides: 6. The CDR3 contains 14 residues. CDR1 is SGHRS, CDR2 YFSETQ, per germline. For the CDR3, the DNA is TGCGCCAGCAGCTCGGGACAGGGTATCAACGAGCAGTACTTC. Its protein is CASSSGQGINEQYF.

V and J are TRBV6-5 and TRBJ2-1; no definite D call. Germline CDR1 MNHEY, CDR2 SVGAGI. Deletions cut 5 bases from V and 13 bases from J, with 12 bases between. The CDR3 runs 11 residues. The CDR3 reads CASSLLSRQFF. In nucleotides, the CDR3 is TGTGCCAGCAGTCTCCTCAGCCGCCAGTTCTTC.

This CDR3 is CASSPLAGGPNEQFF. CDR3 coding DNA: TGTGCCAGCAGTCCTCTAGCGGGAGGGCCGAATGAGCAGTTCTTC. The chain has TRBV28 and TRBJ2-1, with 12 bases matching TRBD2. The CDR3 contains 15 residues. Germline V gene lookup returns CDR1 MDHEN and CDR2 SYDVKM. Trimming cost V 5 bases and J 7 bases; bases outside gene matches: 6.

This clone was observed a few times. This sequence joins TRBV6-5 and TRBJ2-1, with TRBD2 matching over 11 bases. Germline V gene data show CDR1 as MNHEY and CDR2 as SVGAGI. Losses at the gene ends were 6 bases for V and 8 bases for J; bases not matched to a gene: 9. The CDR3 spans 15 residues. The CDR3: CASSRSGRAVHEQFF. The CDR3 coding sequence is TGTGCCAGCAGCCGTAGCGGGAGGGCCGTCCATGAGCAGTTCTTC.

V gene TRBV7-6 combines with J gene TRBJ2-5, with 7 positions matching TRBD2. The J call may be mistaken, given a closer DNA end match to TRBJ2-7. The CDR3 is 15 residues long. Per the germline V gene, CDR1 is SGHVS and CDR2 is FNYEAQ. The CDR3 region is CASSLGEGSSYEQYF. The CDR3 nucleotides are TGTGCCAGCAGCTTAGGGGAGGGCAGCTCCTACGAGCAGTACTTC.

The CDR3 DNA reads as TGTGCCAGCAGCTTGGGACAGAGGGAAGAGACCCAGTACTTC. Residues: CASSLGQREETQYF. The chain links TRBV11-3 to TRBJ2-5; 7 nucleotides match TRBD1. The V gene's germline CDR1 is SGHNT and CDR2 YENEEA. CDR3 length: 14 amino acids. The trim removed 3 bases at V and 3 bases at J, leaving 4 bases unmatched.

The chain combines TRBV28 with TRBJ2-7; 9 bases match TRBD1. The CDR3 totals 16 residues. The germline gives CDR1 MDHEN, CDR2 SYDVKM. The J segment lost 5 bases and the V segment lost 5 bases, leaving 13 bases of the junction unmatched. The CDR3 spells CASSQQGTGKRHEQYF. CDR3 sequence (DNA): TGTGCCAGCAGTCAACAAGGGACAGGGAAGAGGCACGAGCAGTACTTC.

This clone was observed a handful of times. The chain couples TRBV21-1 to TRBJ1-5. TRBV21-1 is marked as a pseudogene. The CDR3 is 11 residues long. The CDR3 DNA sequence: TGTGCCAGCAGCCAGGCGGGTCCCCAGCATTTT. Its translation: CASSQAGPQHF.

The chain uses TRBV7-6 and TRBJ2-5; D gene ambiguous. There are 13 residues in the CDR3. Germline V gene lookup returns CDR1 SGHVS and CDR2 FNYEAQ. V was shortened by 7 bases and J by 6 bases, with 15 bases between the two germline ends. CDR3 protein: CASNPPLEKTQYF. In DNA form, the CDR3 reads TGTGCCAGCAACCCACCCTTGGAGAAGACCCAGTACTTC.

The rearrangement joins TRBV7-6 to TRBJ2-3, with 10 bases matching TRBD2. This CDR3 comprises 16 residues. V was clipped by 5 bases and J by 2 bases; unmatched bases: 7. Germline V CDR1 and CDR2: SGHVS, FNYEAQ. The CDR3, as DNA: TGTGCCAGCAGCCCACGACTAGCGGGCCTCACAGATACGCAGTATTTT. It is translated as CASSPRLAGLTDTQYF.

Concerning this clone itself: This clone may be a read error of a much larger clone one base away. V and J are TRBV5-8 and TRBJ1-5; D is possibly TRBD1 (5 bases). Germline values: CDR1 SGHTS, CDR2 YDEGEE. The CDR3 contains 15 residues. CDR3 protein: CTSSQGTVGNQPQHF. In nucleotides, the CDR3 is TGTACCAGCAGCCAAGGGACGGTGGGTAATCAGCCCCAGCATTTT.

The CDR3 sequence: CASSLFFGTMNTEAFF. DNA of the CDR3: TGTGCCAGCAGCTTGTTCTTTGGAACCATGAACACTGAAGCTTTCTTT. The rearrangement links TRBV5-6 to TRBJ1-1; D ambiguous. Germline V gene sequence: CDR1 SGHDT, CDR2 YYEEEE. The CDR3 is 16 amino acids. V lost 1 base to trimming and J lost 0 bases, with 13 bases between them.

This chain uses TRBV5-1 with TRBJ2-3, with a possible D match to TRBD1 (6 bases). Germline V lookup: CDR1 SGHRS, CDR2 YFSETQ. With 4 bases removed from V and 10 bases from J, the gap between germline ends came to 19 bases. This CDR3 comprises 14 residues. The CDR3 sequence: CASSLSEGGNAQYF. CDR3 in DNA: TGCGCCAGCAGCCTCAGCGAAGGGGGAAACGCGCAGTATTTT.

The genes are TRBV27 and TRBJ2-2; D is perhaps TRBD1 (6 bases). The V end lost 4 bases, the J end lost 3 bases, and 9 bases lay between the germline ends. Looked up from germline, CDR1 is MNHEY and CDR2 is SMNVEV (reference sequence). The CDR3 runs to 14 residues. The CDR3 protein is CASSSQGYTGELFF. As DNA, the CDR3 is TGTGCCAGCAGTTCCCAGGGGTACACCGGGGAGCTGTTTTTT.

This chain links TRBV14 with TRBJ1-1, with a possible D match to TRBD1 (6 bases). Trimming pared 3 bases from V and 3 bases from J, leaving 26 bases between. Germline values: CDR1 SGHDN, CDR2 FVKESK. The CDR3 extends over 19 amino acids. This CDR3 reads CASSQKIHRDWGIDTEAFF. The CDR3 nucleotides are TGTGCCAGCAGCCAGAAAATTCACAGGGACTGGGGCATCGACACTGAAGCTTTCTTT.

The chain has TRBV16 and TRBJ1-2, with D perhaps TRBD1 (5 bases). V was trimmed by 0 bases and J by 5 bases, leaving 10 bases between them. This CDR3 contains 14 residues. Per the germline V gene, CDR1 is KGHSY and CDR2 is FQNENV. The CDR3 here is CASSQSGGVYGYTF. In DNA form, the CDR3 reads TGTGCCAGCAGCCAATCCGGAGGGGTTTATGGCTACACCTTC.

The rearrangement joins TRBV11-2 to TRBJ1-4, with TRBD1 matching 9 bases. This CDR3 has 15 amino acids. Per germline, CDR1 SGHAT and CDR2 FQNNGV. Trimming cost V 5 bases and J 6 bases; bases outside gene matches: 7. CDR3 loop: CASSLGQGRYEKLFF. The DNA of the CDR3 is TGTGCCAGCAGCCTTGGACAGGGGCGTTATGAAAAACTGTTTTTT.

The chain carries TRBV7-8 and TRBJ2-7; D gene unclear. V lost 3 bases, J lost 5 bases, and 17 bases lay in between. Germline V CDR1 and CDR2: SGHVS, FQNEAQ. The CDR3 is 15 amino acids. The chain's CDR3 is CASSFTQSIFHEQYF. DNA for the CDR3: TGTGCCAGCAGCTTTACACAGTCGATTTTCCACGAGCAGTACTTC.

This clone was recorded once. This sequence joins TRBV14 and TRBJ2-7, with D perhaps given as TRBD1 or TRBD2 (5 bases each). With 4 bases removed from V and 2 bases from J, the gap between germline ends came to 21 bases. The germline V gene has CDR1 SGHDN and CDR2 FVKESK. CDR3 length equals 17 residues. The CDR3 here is CASSRKWAGGPTYEQYF. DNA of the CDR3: TGTGCCAGCAGCCGCAAATGGGCTGGGGGACCTACCTACGAGCAGTACTTC.